This T cell receptor beta chain was retrieved from a study of T cell clonality in common variable immunodeficiency. Whole-study findings and limits: Fewer deletions and N-nucleotide insertions were reportedly seen in common variable immunodeficiency TCR beta sequences. What drives increased CVID clonality needs T cell subpopulation sequencing. Compared with healthy controls, CVID subjects showed increased TCRbeta clonality, mostly in about a third.

Clones were read by immunoSEQ multiplex PCR, and TCRdb kept only the in-frame ones, dropping some. The sample yields about 19,000 clones, without any singletons. Patients had low serum IgG, IgA and/or IgM and specific antibody deficiency. Blood samples were heparinized, 5 to 8 ml per donor. Germline CDR1 is KGHSH and CDR2 is LQKENI. CDR3 size: 14 residues. Trimming removed 3 bases at V and 2 bases at J, with 11 bases between. This clone was found a few times. Its antigen is currently unknown. Coverage ceases 3 residues before the CDR3 finishes, and the germline J gene fills in the end. V is TRBV18 and J is TRBJ2-7; D possibly corresponds to TRBD2 (5 bases). The sequenced material came from peripheral blood mononuclear cells. The clonotype comes from a human donor with common variable immunodeficiency. The DNA read from the CDR3 is TGTGCCAGCTCACCGAACCTCGGGGCCTACGAG. Amino acid sequence: CASSPNLGAYE. The CDR3 reads in full as CASSPNLGAYEQYF.